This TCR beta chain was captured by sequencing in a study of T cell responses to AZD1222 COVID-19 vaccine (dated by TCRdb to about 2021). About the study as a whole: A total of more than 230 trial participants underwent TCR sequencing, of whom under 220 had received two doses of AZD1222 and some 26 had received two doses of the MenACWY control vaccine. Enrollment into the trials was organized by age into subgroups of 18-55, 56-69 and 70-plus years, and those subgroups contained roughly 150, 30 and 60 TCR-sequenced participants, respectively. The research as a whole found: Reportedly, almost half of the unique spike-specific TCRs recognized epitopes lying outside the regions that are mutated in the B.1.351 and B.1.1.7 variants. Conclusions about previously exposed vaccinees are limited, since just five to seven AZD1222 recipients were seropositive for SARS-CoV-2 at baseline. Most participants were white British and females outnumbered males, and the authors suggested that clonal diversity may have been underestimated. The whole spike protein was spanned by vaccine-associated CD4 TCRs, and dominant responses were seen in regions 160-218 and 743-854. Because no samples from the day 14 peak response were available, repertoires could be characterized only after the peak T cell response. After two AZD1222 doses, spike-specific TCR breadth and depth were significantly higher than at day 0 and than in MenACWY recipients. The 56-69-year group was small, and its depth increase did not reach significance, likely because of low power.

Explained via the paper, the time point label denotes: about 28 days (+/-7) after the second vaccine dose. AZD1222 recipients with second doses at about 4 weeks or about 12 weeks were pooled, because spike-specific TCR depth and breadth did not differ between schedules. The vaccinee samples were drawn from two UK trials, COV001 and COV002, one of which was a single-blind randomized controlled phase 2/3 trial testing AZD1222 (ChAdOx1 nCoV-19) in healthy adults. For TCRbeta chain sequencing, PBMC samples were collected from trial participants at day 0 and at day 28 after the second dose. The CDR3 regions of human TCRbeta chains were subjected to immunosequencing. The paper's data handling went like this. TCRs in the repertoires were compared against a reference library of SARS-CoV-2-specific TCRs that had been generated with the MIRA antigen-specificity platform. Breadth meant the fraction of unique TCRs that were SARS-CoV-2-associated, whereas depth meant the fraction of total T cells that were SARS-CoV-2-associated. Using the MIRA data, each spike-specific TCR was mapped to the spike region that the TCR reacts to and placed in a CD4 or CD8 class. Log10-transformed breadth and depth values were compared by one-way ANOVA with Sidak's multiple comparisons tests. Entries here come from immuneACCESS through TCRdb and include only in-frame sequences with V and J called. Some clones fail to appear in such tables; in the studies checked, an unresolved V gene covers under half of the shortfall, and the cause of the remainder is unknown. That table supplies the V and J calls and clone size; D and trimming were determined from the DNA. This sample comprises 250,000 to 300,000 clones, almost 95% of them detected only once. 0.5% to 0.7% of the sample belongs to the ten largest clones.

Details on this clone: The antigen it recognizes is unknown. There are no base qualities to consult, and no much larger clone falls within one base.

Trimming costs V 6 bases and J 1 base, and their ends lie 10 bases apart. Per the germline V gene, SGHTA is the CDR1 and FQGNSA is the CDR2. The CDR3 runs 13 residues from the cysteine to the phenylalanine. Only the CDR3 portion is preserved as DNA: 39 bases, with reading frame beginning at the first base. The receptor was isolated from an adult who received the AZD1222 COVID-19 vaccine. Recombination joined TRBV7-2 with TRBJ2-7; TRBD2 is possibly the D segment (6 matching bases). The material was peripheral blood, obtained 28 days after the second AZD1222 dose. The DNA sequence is TGTGCCAGCAGTCGCGGGGATTCCTACGAGCAGTACTTC. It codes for CASSRGDSYEQYF.